The TCR beta chain described here comes from a study of cytomegalovirus exposure and HLA in healthy donors. Notes on the study in general: For most TCR beta V segments, an earlier analysis put the productive rate at about 90% or about 30% of the time.

CDR3 length equals 16 residues. Trimming removed 0 bases from V and 4 bases from J, with 16 bases in between. Germline V gene data show CDR1 as SGHNT and CDR2 as YYREEE (reference sequence). PCR amplification relied on 60 Vbeta primers (plus 13 Jbeta primers). Using immunoSEQ multiplex PCR, the repertoire was profiled, and TCRdb retains in-frame clones only, with some absent. Of under 170,000 clones listed, roughly 80% were seen once; the top ten hold 3.5%. On this clone itself: The antigen is undetermined.

The receptor's source is a human donor in good health. Specimen: PBMCs. V gene TRBV5-4 combines with J gene TRBJ1-2, with D possibly matching TRBD1 (6 bases). CDR3: CASSLDLQGRGYGYTF. The CDR3 nucleotides read TGTGCCAGCAGCTTGGATTTGCAGGGGCGAGGCTATGGCTACACCTTC.